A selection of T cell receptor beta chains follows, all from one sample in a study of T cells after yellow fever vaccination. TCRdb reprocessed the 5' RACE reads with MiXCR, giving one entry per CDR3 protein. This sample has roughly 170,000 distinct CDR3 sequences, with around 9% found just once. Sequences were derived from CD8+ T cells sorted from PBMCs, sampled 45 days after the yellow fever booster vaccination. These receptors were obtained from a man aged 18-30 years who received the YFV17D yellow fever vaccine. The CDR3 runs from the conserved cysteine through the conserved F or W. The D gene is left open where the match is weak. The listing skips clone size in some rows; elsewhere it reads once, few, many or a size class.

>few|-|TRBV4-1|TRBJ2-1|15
CASSQELGTSDEQFF
TGCGCCAGCAGCCAAGAATTAGGCACGTCCGATGAGCAGTTCTTC
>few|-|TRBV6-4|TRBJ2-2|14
CASSEKLNTGELFF
TGTGCCAGCAGTGAGAAGCTCAACACCGGGGAGCTGTTTTTT
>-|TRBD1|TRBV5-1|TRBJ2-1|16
CASSGGQGLSYNEQFF
TGCGCCAGCAGCGGAGGACAGGGACTCTCCTACAATGAGCAGTTCTTC
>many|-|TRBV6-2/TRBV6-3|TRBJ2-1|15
CATSARERTYNEQFF
TGTGCTACTTCGGCACGGGAAAGAACCTACAATGAGCAGTTCTTC
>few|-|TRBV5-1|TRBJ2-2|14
CASSLVAGDGELFF
TGCGCCAGCAGCTTGGTAGCTGGGGACGGGGAGCTGTTTTTT
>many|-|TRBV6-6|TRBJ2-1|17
CASSLRNRAASENEQFF
TGTGCCAGCAGTCTTAGAAACAGGGCCGCAAGTGAGAATGAGCAGTTCTTC
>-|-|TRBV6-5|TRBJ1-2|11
CASRSGGGYTF
TGTGCCAGCAGGTCCGGGGGTGGCTACACCTTC
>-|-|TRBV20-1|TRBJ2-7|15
CSAREGWALNYEQYF
TGCAGTGCTAGAGAAGGTTGGGCACTGAACTACGAGCAGTACTTC
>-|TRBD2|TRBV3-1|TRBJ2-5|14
CASGGAGGQETQYF
TGTGCCAGCGGGGGAGCGGGGGGGCAAGAGACCCAGTACTTC
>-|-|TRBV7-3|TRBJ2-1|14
CASSLSTTGDEQFF
TGTGCCAGCAGCTTATCGACCACAGGTGATGAGCAGTTCTTC
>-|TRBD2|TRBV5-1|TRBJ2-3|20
CASSLFPAGALTSSTDTQYF
TGCGCCAGCAGCTTGTTTCCAGCGGGGGCCCTTACCTCTAGCACAGATACGCAGTATTTT
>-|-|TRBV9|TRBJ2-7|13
CASSAGPGVEQYF
TGTGCCAGCAGCGCCGGCCCTGGGGTCGAGCAGTACTTC
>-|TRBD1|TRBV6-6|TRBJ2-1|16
CASSYSGTVTYNEQFF
TGTGCCAGCAGTTACTCCGGGACAGTTACCTACAATGAGCAGTTCTTC
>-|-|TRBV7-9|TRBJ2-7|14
CASSLALSSYEQYF
TGTGCCAGCAGCTTAGCCTTAAGCTCCTACGAGCAGTACTTC
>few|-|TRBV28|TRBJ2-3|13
CASEAAVLDTQYF
TGTGCCAGCGAGGCAGCGGTCCTAGATACGCAGTATTTT
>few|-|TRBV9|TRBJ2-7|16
CASSVAGGLGTYEQYF
TGTGCCAGCAGCGTAGCTGGGGGTCTGGGCACTTACGAGCAGTACTTC
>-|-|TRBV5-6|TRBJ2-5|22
CASSLPEKSLQGWIGRRKTQYF
TGTGCCAGCAGCTTGCCTGAGAAAAGTCTACAGGGCTGGATCGGCCGTCGAAAGACCCAGTACTTC
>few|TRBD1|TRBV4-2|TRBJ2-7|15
CASSSTGTGAYEQYF
TGTGCCAGCAGCAGCACCGGGACAGGGGCCTACGAGCAGTACTTC
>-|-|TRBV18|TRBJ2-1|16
CASSPYLTDSYNEQFF
TGTGCCAGCTCACCTTACTTGACAGACTCCTACAATGAGCAGTTCTTC
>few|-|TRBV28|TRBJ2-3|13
CASSLDHTDTQYF
TGTGCCAGCAGTCTCGACCACACAGATACGCAGTATTTT
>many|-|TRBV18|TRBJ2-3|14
CASSPSGAADTQYF
TGTGCCAGCTCACCTTCGGGGGCAGCAGATACGCAGTATTTT
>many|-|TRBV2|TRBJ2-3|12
CASSDRTDTQYF
TGTGCCAGCAGTGACAGAACAGATACGCAGTATTTT
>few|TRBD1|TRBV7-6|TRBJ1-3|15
CASSPDRGTGNTIYF
TGTGCCAGCAGCCCCGACAGGGGAACTGGAAACACCATATATTTT
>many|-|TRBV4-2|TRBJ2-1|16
CASSTRSHGWDTEQFF
TGTGCCAGCAGCACGAGGAGCCATGGGTGGGATACTGAGCAGTTCTTC